This TCR beta chain derives from a study of response to subunit inactivated influenza vaccine. Deletions cut 5 bases from V and 2 bases from J, with 6 bases between. Germline V gene sequence: CDR1 SQVTM, CDR2 ANQGSEA. This CDR3 comprises 12 residues. In TCRdb, the RT-PCR reads were re-called with MiXCR into one record per CDR3 protein. The table includes roughly 620,000 distinct CDR3 sequences, around 11% detected once. The sample holds many counts of this clonotype. The data also belong to a second study, concerning T cells expressing NK-cell markers. As that study records: For TCR beta, cDNA was produced by 5'RACE template switching with UMIs. Investigators obtained TCR beta repertoires from sorted CD3+CD56+NKG2C+, CD3+CD56+NKG2C- and CD3+CD56-NKG2C+ T cells. Seven of eight sequenced donors tested HCMV-seropositive; one tested seronegative. For several experiments, T cell sorting was restricted to the alpha-beta TCR population by means of an anti-gamma-delta TCR antibody. HCMV specificity was not established for the expanded NKG2C+ T cell clones.

The sequence was collected from a man aged 45-65 years who received an inactivated influenza vaccine. This sample comprised PBMCs from blood, obtained on the day of vaccination. The V and J genes are TRBV29-1 and TRBJ1-4; D remains unclear. In nucleotides, the CDR3 is TGCAGCGTTCAGGCGACTAATGAAAAACTGTTTTTT. Its protein product is CSVQATNEKLFF.